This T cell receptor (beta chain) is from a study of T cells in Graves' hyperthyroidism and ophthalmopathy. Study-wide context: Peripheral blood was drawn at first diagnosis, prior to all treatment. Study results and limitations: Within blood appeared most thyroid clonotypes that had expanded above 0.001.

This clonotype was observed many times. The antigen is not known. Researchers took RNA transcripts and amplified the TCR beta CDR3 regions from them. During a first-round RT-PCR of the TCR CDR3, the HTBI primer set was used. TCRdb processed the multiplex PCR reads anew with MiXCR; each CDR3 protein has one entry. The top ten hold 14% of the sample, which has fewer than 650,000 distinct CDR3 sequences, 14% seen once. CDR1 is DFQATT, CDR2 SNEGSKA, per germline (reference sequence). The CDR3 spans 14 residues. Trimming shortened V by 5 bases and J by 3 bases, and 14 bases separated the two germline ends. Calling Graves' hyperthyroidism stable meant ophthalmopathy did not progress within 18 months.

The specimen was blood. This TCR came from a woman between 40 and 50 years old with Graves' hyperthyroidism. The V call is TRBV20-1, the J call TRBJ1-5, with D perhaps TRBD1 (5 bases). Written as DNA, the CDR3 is TGCAGTGCTGGGGACTTCTTTACCAATCAGCCCCAGCATTTT. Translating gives CSAGDFFTNQPQHF.